What follows are 15 T cell receptor beta chains derived from one specimen sequenced in a study of blood T cells in healthy people across ages. A second 7 to 11 cycle PCR used barcoded and J-beta primers. TCRdb reprocessed the 5' RACE reads via MiXCR and lists one record per CDR3 protein. The profile shows 630,000 or so distinct CDR3 sequences, about 28% of them singletons. The sequencing input was blood. All receptors derive from a woman older than 75 in good health.

This clonotype was recorded many times. This chain links TRBV20-1 with TRBJ2-5; weak D call: TRBD1 (7 bases). The CDR3 has 12 residues. Germline CDR1 reads DFQATT; CDR2 reads SNEGSKA (reference sequence). V was shortened by 0 bases and J by 13 bases, with 15 bases between the two germline ends. As DNA, the CDR3 is TGCAGTGCTAGAGAGAGGAGGGACAGTGGGTACTTC. The encoded protein is CSARERRDSGYF.

The chain uses TRBV20-1 and TRBJ2-1, with 11 nucleotides matching TRBD2. Germline V gene sequence: CDR1 DFQATT, CDR2 SNEGSKA (reference sequence). V lost 1 base to trimming and J lost 6 bases; unmatched junction nucleotides: 8. CDR3 size: 16 residues. The CDR3 protein is CSARGPLAGVGNEQFF. CDR3 nucleotide sequence: TGCAGTGCTAGAGGCCCACTAGCGGGAGTAGGCAATGAGCAGTTCTTC.

V and J are TRBV5-1 and TRBJ1-1; perhaps TRBD1 as D (6 bases). CDR1 and CDR2 (germline): SGHRS, YFSETQ. Between the trimmed V and J ends, which lost 2 bases and 3 bases, there was a span of 17 bases. The CDR3 is 16 amino acids. The CDR3 DNA is TGCGCCAGCAGCTTCGGAGGGGGGCGTCAGTACACTGAAGCTTTCTTT. It yields the protein CASSFGGGRQYTEAFF.

As to this clonotype: Given the absence of the conserved phenylalanine or tryptophan at the CDR3 end, a read error is likely. The J gene is TRBJ2-7, the V gene TRBV20-1; D not resolved. V dropped 5 bases and J dropped 0 bases, with 2 bases sitting between them. This CDR3 contains 10 residues. The V gene's germline CDR1 is DFQATT and CDR2 SNEGSKA (reference sequence). The DNA of the CDR3 is TGCAGTGCTGGCTCCTACGAGCAGTACTTA. This encodes CSAGSYEQYL.

This clonotype has a count of ten or more. V is TRBV5-1 and J is TRBJ2-5, with 7 bases that match TRBD2. The CDR3 length is 14 residues. Per the germline V gene, CDR1 is SGHRS and CDR2 is YFSETQ. V was pared by 3 bases and J by 1 base, with 3 bases of the junction left unmatched. CDR3 region: CASSWGGVQETQYF. The CDR3 nucleotides are TGCGCCAGCAGCTGGGGGGGGGTCCAAGAGACCCAGTACTTC.

Concerning this clonotype itself: This sequence may be a read error, since a much larger clone differs from it by one base. The rearrangement links TRBV20-1 to TRBJ2-1, with a possible D match to TRBD2 (5 bases). The J call may be wrong; the DNA end is better matched by TRBJ2-7. Germline V CDR1 and CDR2: DFQATT, SNEGSKA (reference sequence). The CDR3 is 14 amino acids. The CDR3 sequence is CSATVGSSYNEQYF. CDR3 in DNA: TGCAGTGCCACCGTGGGGAGCTCCTACAATGAGCAGTACTTC.

This clonotype occurred many times. The gene calls are TRBV14 and TRBJ2-3; 10 bases fit TRBD2. Germline V lookup: CDR1 SGHDN, CDR2 FVKESK. CDR3 length: 17 residues. Trimming cost V 0 bases and J 2 bases; bases outside gene matches: 5. The CDR3 spells CASSQEPTSGVTDTQYF. The DNA of the CDR3 is TGTGCCAGCAGCCAAGAGCCCACTAGCGGGGTCACAGATACGCAGTATTTT. Supplemented by reference TRBV14 and TRBJ2-3, the full variable domain reads EAGVTQFPSHSVIEKGQTVTLRCDPISGHDNLYWYRRVMGKEIKFLLHFVKESKQDESGMPNNRFLAERTGGTYSTLKVQPAELEDSGVYFCASSQEPTSGVTDTQYFGPGTRLTVL.

This clonotype was seen a few times. The chain has TRBV2 and TRBJ2-1, with D maybe TRBD2 (6 bases). The J call could be wrong; TRBJ2-7 is a better fit for the DNA end. CDR3 length: 16 residues. Germline V gene sequence: CDR1 SNHLY, CDR2 FYNNEI. In DNA form, the CDR3 reads TGTGCCAGCAGTGATCACGCGGGGCTCGGCTACAATGAGCAGTACTTC. Translating gives CASSDHAGLGYNEQYF.

Many counts were recorded for this clonotype. V gene TRBV29-1 combines with J gene TRBJ2-5; TRBD1 matches at 8 bases. Per germline, CDR1 SQVTM and CDR2 ANQGSEA. The CDR3 spans 13 residues. V lost 4 bases and J lost 4; bases outside the gene matches: 5. DNA of the CDR3: TGCAGCGTTGTGCGAACAGGGGGAGAGACCCAGTACTTC. Translation gives CSVVRTGGETQYF.

This clonotype was picked up one time. The chain recombines TRBV27 with TRBJ2-5; 12 nucleotides agree with TRBD2. The CDR3 is made up of 16 amino acids. The J segment lost 2 bases and the V segment lost 5 bases, leaving 6 bases of the junction unmatched. The germline V gene encodes CDR1 MNHEY and CDR2 SMNVEV (reference sequence). CDR3 bases: TGTGCCAGCAGTCTGCGACTAGCGGGGGAGCAAGAGACCCAGTACTTC. Residues: CASSLRLAGEQETQYF.

Notes on this clonotype: A read error may be the cause here, since a much bigger clone is one base away. The CDR3: CASSEFVQLGTYEQYF. CDR3 bases: TGTGCCAGCAGTGAATTCGTCCAGTTGGGTACCTACGAGCAGTACTTC. The chain recombines TRBV6-1 with TRBJ2-7; no clear D gene. V gave up 2 bases and J gave up 2 bases, with 16 bases separating them. The germline V gene has CDR1 MNHNS and CDR2 SASEGT. The length of the CDR3 is 16 residues.

The table lists this clonotype with many counts. The chain is built from TRBV29-1 and TRBJ1-1, with 8 bases that match TRBD1. V lost 7 bases and J lost 4; bases outside the gene matches: 11. Germline V gene sequence: CDR1 SQVTM, CDR2 ANQGSEA. The CDR3 totals 14 residues. The CDR3 region has the DNA TGCAGCGCCACAGGGGGGGTTGGGGGCACTGAAGCTTTCTTT. This gives the protein CSATGGVGGTEAFF.

A note on this clonotype: No DNA is shown, since the ends of the CDR3 on it are uncertain; the CDR3 is the one TCRdb lists. J is TRBJ2-7 and V is TRBV21-1; the listed D gene, TRBD1, was not tested against the DNA. TRBV21-1 is a listed pseudogene. Ends included, the CDR3 has 18 residues. The CDR3: CASNSATGYICSTHEQYF.

This sequence joins TRBV5-1 and TRBJ2-2; possible D gene TRBD2, 5 bases. The germline V gene has CDR1 SGHRS and CDR2 YFSETQ. The CDR3 totals 16 residues. V was cut by 4 bases and J by 0 bases, with 13 bases left in between. The CDR3 coding sequence is TGCGCCAGCAGCCCTCGAGGAGCGGCGAACACCGGGGAGCTGTTTTTT. This encodes CASSPRGAANTGELFF.

This clonotype was picked up many times. DNA of the CDR3: TGTGCTAGTGGTTTGGGGTCCGGCGGGGGGTCCTACAATGAGCAGTTCTTC. Protein sequence: CASGLGSGGGSYNEQFF. The genes are TRBV12-5 and TRBJ2-1; 8 bases map to TRBD2. Per the germline V gene, CDR1 is LGHNT and CDR2 is FRNRAP. V lost 1 base, J lost 1 base, and 6 bases stayed unmatched. This CDR3 is 17 amino acids long.